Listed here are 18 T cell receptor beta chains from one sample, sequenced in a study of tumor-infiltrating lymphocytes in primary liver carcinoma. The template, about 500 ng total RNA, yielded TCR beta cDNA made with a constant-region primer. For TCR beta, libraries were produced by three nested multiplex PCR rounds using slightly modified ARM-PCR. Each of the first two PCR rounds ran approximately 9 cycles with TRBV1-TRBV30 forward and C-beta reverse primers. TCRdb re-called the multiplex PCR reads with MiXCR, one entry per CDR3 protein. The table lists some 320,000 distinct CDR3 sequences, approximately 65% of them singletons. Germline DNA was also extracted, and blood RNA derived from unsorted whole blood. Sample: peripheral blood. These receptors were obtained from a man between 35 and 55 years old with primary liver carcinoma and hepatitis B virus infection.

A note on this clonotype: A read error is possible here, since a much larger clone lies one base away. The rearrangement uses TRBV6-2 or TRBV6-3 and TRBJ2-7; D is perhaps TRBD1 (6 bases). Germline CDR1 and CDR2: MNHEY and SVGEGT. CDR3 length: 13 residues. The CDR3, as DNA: TGTGTCACCGACAGGCCAAGTTACGTGGAGCAGTACTTC. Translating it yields CVTDRPSYVEQYF.

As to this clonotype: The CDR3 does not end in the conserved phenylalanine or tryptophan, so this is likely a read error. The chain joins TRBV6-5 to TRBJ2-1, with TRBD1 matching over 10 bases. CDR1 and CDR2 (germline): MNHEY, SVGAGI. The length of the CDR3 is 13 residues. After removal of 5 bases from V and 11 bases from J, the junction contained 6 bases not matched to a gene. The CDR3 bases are TGTGCCAGCAGTGTGGACAGGGGGAATAAGCAGTTCTCC. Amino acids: CASSVDRGNKQFS.

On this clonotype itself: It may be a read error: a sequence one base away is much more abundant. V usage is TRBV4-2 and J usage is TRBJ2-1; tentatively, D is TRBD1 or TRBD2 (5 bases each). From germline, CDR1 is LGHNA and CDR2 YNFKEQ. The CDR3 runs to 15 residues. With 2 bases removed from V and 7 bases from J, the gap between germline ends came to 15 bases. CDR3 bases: TGTGCCAGCAGCCAACTCGGACTCGCAGGGAATGAGCAGTTCTTC. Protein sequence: CASSQLGLAGNEQFF.

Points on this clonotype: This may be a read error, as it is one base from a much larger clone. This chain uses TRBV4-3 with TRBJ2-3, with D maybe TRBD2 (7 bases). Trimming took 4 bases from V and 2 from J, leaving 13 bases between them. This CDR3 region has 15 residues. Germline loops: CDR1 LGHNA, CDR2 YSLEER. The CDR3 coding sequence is TGCGCCAGCAGCCGAGGGGGGGAAACCACAGATACGCAGTATTTT. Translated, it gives CASSRGGETTDTQYF.

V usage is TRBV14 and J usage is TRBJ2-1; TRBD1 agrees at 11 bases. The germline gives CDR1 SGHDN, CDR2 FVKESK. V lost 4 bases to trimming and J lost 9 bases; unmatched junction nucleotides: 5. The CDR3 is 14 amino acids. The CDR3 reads CASSLDRGQGEQFF. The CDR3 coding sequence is TGTGCCAGCAGCCTGGACAGGGGGCAGGGTGAGCAGTTCTTC.

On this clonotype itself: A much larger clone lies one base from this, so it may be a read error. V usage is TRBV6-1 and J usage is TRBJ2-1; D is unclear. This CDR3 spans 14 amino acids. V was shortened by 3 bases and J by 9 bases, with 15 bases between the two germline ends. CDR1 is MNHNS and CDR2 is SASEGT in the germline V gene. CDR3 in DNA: TGTGCCAGCAGTGAGACGGTCTTCCTGGGTGAGCAGTTCTTC. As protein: CASSETVFLGEQFF.

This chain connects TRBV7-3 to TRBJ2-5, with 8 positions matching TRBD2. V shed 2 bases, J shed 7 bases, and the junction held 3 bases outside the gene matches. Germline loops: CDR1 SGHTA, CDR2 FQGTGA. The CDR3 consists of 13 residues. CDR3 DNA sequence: TGTGCCAGCAGCTTACGGGGGGGTAGGACCCAGTACTTC. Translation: CASSLRGGRTQYF.

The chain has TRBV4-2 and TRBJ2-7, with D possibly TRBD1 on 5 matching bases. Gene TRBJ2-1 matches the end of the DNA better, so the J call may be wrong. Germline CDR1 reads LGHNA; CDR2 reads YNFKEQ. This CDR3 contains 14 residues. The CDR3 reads CASSISRVSYEQFF. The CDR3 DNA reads TGTGCCAGCAGCATTAGCAGGGTCTCCTACGAGCAGTTCTTC.

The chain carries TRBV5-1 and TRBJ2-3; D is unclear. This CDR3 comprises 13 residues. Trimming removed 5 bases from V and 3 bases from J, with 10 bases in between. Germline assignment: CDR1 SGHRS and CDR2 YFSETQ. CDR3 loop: CASRKGDTDTQYF. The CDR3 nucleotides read TGCGCCAGCAGAAAAGGAGATACAGATACGCAGTATTTT.

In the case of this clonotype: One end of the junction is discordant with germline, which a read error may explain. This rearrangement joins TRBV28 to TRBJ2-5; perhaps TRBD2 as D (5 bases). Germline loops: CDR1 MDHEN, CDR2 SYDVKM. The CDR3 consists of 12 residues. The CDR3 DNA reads TGTGCCAGCAGTTCCCAGGAGGAGACCCAGCACTTC. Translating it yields CASSSQEETQHF.

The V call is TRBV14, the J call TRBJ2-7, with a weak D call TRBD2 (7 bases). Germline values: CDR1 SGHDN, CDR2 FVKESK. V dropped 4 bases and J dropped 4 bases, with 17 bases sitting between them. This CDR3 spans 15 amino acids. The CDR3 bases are TGTGCCAGCAGCCCCGGACGGGGGGCGAATTACGAGCAGTACTTC. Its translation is CASSPGRGANYEQYF. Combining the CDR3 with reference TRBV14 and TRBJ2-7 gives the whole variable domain EAGVTQFPSHSVIEKGQTVTLRCDPISGHDNLYWYRRVMGKEIKFLLHFVKESKQDESGMPNNRFLAERTGGTYSTLKVQPAELEDSGVYFCASSPGRGANYEQYFGPGTRLTVT.

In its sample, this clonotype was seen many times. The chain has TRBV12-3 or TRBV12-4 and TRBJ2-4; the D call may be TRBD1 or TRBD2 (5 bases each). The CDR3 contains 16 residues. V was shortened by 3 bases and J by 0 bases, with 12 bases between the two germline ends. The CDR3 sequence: CASSFGTTIAKNIQYF. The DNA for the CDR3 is TGTGCCAGCAGTTTTGGGACCACTATAGCCAAAAACATTCAGTACTTC.

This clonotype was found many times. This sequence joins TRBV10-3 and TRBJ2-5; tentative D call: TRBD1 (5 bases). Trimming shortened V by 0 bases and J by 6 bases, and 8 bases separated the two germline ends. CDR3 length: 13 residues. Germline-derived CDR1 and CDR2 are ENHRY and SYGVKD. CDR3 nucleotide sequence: TGTGCCATCAGTGAGTCGACAGAGAAGACCCAGTACTTC. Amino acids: CAISESTEKTQYF.

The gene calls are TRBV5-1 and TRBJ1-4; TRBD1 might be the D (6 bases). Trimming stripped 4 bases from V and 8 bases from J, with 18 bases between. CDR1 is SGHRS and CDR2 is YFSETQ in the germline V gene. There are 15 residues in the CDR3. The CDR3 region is CASSPLGTGGEKLFF. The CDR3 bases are TGCGCCAGCAGCCCCCTAGGGACCGGGGGCGAAAAACTGTTTTTT.

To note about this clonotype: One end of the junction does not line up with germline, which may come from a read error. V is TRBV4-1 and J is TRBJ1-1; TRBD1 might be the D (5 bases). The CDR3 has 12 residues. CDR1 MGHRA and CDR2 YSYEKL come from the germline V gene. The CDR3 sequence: CANSLVGDEAFF. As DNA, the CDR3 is TGCGCCAACAGCCTAGTGGGGGACGAAGCTTTCTTT.

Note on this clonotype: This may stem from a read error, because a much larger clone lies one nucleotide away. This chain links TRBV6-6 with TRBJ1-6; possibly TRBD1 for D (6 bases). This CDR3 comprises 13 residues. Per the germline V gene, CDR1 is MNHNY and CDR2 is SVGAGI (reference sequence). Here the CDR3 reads CASKNRVNSSLHF. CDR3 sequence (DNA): TGTGCCAGCAAGAACAGGGTTAATTCATCCCTCCACTTT.

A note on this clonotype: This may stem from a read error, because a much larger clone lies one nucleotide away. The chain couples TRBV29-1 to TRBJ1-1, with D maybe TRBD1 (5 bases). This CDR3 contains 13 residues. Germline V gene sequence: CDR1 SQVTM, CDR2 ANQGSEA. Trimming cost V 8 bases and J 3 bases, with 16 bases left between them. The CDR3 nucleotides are TGCAGCACCGAAACACAGGCGGACACTGAAGCTTTCTTT. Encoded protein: CSTETQADTEAFF.

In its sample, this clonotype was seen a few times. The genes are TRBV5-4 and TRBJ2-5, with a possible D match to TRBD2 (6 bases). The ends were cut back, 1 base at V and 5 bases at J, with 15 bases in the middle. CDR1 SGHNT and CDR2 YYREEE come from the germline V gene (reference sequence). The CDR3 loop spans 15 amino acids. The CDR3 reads CASSLRSRGKETQYF. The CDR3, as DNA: TGTGCCAGCAGCTTGAGGTCGCGGGGCAAGGAGACCCAGTACTTC.